This entry describes one T cell receptor beta chain. The table came from immunoSEQ multiplex PCR; TCRdb's copy has only in-frame clones and leaves some out. Among more than 150,000 clones listed, roughly four fifths were seen once. After removal of 6 bases from V and 3 bases from J, the junction contained 6 bases not matched to a gene. CDR1 LNHDA and CDR2 SQIVND come from the germline V gene (reference sequence). The CDR3 extends over 16 amino acids. The sample is drawn from a study of blood T cell repertoires in COVID-19. This rearrangement joins TRBV19 to TRBJ2-2, with 11 bases that match TRBD1. This sequence originates from a young man with active or convalescent COVID-19. The specimen was peripheral blood. CDR3 protein: CASSAGTGGHTGELFF. DNA of the CDR3: TGTGCCAGTAGCGCCGGGACAGGGGGACACACCGGGGAGCTGTTTTTT. The full variable domain, in which reference TRBV19 and TRBJ2-2 provide the parts outside the CDR3, is DGGITQSPKYLFRKEGQNVTLSCEQNLNHDAMYWYRQDPGQGLRLIYYSQIVNDFQKGDIAEGYSVSREKKESFPLTVTSAQKNPTAFYLCASSAGTGGHTGELFFGEGSRLTVL.